These 26 T cell receptor beta chains share one sample of origin, sequenced in a study of shared clonotypes between healthy human individuals. Clones were sequenced by immunoSEQ multiplex PCR, and TCRdb holds only the in-frame ones, with some missing. The data show around 1 million clones, 60% to 85% seen once. Sequencing was carried out using memory CD4+ T cells sorted from blood. Regarding subset: CD45RA-negative fraction. The receptors here all came from a man younger than 30 in good health.

This clone is a singleton in its sample. The genes are TRBV7-9 and TRBJ1-1; 8 positions agree with TRBD1. CDR1 SEHNR and CDR2 FQNEAQ come from the germline V gene (reference sequence). Germline trimming cut 6 bases from V and 3 bases from J; bases unmatched to any gene: 9. This CDR3 has 15 residues. CDR3 in amino acids: CASSPGQGGYTEAFF. In DNA, the CDR3 is TGTGCCAGCAGTCCAGGACAGGGCGGGTACACTGAAGCTTTCTTT. Together with reference TRBV7-9 and TRBJ1-1, the CDR3 gives the full variable domain: DTGVSQNPRHKITKRGQNVTFRCDPISEHNRLYWYRQTLGQGPEFLTYFQNEAQLEKSRLLSDRFSAERPKGSFSTLEIQRTEQGDSAMYLCASSPGQGGYTEAFFGQGTRLTVV.

The chain joins TRBV4-1 to TRBJ2-7, with D maybe TRBD1 (6 bases). The ends were cut back, 0 bases at V and 4 bases at J, with 16 bases in the middle. In germline, CDR1 is MGHRA, CDR2 YSYEKL. The CDR3 is made up of 16 amino acids. Here the CDR3 reads CASSQERTVPGYEQYF. Written as DNA, the CDR3 is TGCGCCAGCAGCCAAGAGAGGACAGTCCCGGGGTACGAGCAGTACTTC.

This rearrangement joins TRBV10-3 to TRBJ1-4, with unresolved D. CDR3 length equals 13 residues. Trimming took off 11 bases at V and 5 bases at J, with 15 bases between the two ends. Germline V gene data show CDR1 as ENHRY and CDR2 as SYGVKD. The CDR3 nucleotides are TGTGCCCACTCGAGGCTAGAAAATGAAAAACTGTTTTTT. Residues: CAHSRLENEKLFF.

The rearrangement uses TRBV27 and TRBJ1-2, with D possibly matching TRBD1 (6 bases). This CDR3 comprises 14 residues. The V end was cut by 6 bases, the J end by 5 bases, with 16 bases between. Looked up from germline, CDR1 is MNHEY and CDR2 is SMNVEV (reference sequence). The CDR3: CASRPEGDPYGYTF. The CDR3 nucleotides are TGTGCCAGCAGGCCAGAGGGGGACCCATATGGCTACACCTTC.

For the CDR3, the DNA is TGTGCCAGCAGCGCAGGACGACAGACCAACTATGGCTACACCTTC. Amino acid sequence: CASSAGRQTNYGYTF. J is TRBJ1-2 and V is TRBV21-1; TRBD1, the table's D call, lacks a check against the DNA. TRBV21-1 is tagged as a pseudogene. The CDR3 is made up of 15 amino acids.

This clone occurred once. The rearrangement links TRBV6-1 to TRBJ1-5, with 10 positions matching TRBD1. Per germline, CDR1 MNHNS and CDR2 SASEGT. V lost 7 bases, J lost 4 bases, and 7 bases stayed unmatched. The CDR3 totals 15 residues. The DNA of the CDR3 is TGTGCCAGCAACCCCGGGACAGGGGTAAATCAGCCCCAGCATTTT. Protein: CASNPGTGVNQPQHF.

The rearrangement joins TRBV27 to TRBJ1-4; D is ambiguous. Looked up from germline, CDR1 is MNHEY and CDR2 is SMNVEV (reference sequence). V lost 3 bases and J lost 0, with 5 bases in between. The CDR3 length is 14 residues. The CDR3 spells CASSFGTTNEKLFF. The CDR3 DNA sequence: TGTGCCAGCAGTTTCGGCACAACTAATGAAAAACTGTTTTTT.

The gene calls are TRBV7-2 and TRBJ2-1; TRBD2 matches at 7 bases. Trimming cost V 10 bases and J 0 bases; bases outside gene matches: 9. The CDR3 totals 15 residues. Germline-derived CDR1 and CDR2 are SGHTA and FQGNSA. CDR3 amino acids: CATMETSVSYNEQFF. The CDR3, as DNA: TGTGCCACTATGGAAACTAGCGTCTCCTACAATGAGCAGTTCTTC.

Ten or more counts support this clone. The chain combines TRBV30 with TRBJ1-3; D uncertain. The CDR3 totals 16 residues. V lost 4 bases and J lost 0, with 16 bases in between. Germline values: CDR1 GTSNPN, CDR2 SVGIG (reference sequence). The CDR3 sequence: CAWIGTSDGSGNTIYF. DNA of the CDR3: TGTGCCTGGATAGGTACTTCGGACGGCTCTGGAAACACCATATATTTT.

The chain has TRBV5-4 and TRBJ2-7, with D possibly matching TRBD1 (5 bases). This CDR3 has 13 residues. The germline V and J ends were trimmed by 4 bases and 5 bases, with 13 bases remaining between them. Germline CDR1 is SGHNT and CDR2 is YYREEE (reference sequence). The CDR3 DNA is TGTGCCAGCAGCCCCCAGGGTCGCGACGAGCAGTACTTC. Its translation: CASSPQGRDEQYF.

In its sample, this clone was seen once. This sequence joins TRBV7-2 and TRBJ2-7; a possible D gene is TRBD2 (6 bases). V was shortened by 1 base and J by 0 bases, with 16 bases between the two germline ends. The CDR3 loop spans 17 amino acids. Germline assignment: CDR1 SGHTA and CDR2 FQGNSA. The CDR3 region is CASSLGASAHYSYEQYF. CDR3 nucleotides: TGTGCCAGCAGCTTAGGGGCTAGCGCTCATTACTCCTACGAGCAGTACTTC.

The CDR3 nucleotides read TGTGCCAGCAGCTTAGCAGGGACCATCTACGAGCAGTACTTC. It yields the protein CASSLAGTIYEQYF. V is TRBV7-2 and J is TRBJ2-7; D may match TRBD1 or TRBD2 (5 bases each). The V end was cut by 0 bases, the J end by 3 bases, with 9 bases between. This CDR3 spans 14 amino acids. Germline-derived CDR1 and CDR2 are SGHTA and FQGNSA.

This rearrangement joins TRBV6-1 to TRBJ2-2; D call uncertain. Trimming took 7 bases from V and 0 from J, leaving 9 bases between them. Germline lookup yields CDR1 MNHNS and CDR2 SASEGT. This CDR3 contains 14 residues. CDR3 amino acids: CASTRSTNTGELFF. Written as DNA, the CDR3 is TGTGCCAGCACCCGCTCGACGAACACCGGGGAGCTGTTTTTT.

The V call is TRBV7-9, the J call TRBJ2-3; 16 bases map to TRBD2. Germline-derived CDR1 and CDR2 are SEHNR and FQNEAQ (reference sequence). The CDR3 contains 17 residues. Trimming cost V 5 bases and J 3 bases; bases outside gene matches: 5. CDR3 in amino acids: CASSKGLAGGRTDTQYF. The CDR3, as DNA: TGTGCCAGCAGCAAGGGACTAGCGGGGGGGCGGACAGATACGCAGTATTTT.

This clone was observed a handful of times. The DNA is omitted, as the CDR3 cannot be located on it reliably, and the CDR3 follows TCRdb's listing. This chain connects TRBV21-1 to TRBJ1-5; the D call TRBD1 from the table was never checked on the DNA. TRBV21-1 is recorded as a pseudogene. The CDR3 region is 17 residues in length, termini included. CDR3 loop: CASSKEQVGQGNQPQHF.

CDR3 DNA: TGTGCCAGCAGCTGGGAGTACGAGCAGTACTTC. Translated, it gives CASSWEYEQYF. The genes are TRBV5-6 and TRBJ2-7; D might be TRBD2 (5 bases). Trimming left V 3 bases short and J 4 bases short, with 5 bases between. Germline V lookup: CDR1 SGHDT, CDR2 YYEEEE. CDR3 length: 11 amino acids.

The rearrangement links TRBV6-5 to TRBJ2-3, with 7 bases fitting TRBD2. With 6 bases clipped from V and 6 bases from J, the junction kept 6 bases outside the gene matches. From germline, CDR1 is MNHEY and CDR2 SVGAGI. The CDR3 consists of 13 residues. CDR3 DNA sequence: TGTGCCAGCAGGTCGGGAGGAAGGGATACGCAGTATTTT. It yields the protein CASRSGGRDTQYF.

The chain links TRBV5-5 to TRBJ1-2; a possible D gene is TRBD1 (6 bases). This CDR3 comprises 13 residues. The V gene lost 3 bases and the J gene lost 3 bases, with 9 bases spanning the gap. From germline, CDR1 is SGHKS and CDR2 YYEKEE (reference sequence). CDR3 nucleotide sequence: TGTGCCAGCAGCTCGGGACACTACTATGGCTACACCTTC. This encodes CASSSGHYYGYTF.

The chain couples TRBV15 to TRBJ2-3; tentative D call: TRBD2 (7 bases). The CDR3 has 15 amino acids. Per germline, CDR1 LNHNV and CDR2 YYDKDF (reference sequence). V dropped 6 bases and J dropped 5 bases, with 18 bases sitting between them. In DNA, the CDR3 is TGTGCCACCAGTGGGGGCGGGAGAGGGGGAGATACGCAGTATTTT. This gives the protein CATSGGGRGGDTQYF.

As DNA, the CDR3 is TGTGCCAGCAGCTCAAGGAAGACAGGGCGTCCAGATACGCAGTATTTT. It specifies CASSSRKTGRPDTQYF. The V and J genes are TRBV7-9 and TRBJ2-3; TRBD1 matches at 7 bases. CDR3 length: 16 residues. CDR1 SEHNR and CDR2 FQNEAQ come from the germline V gene (reference sequence). Trimming cost V 4 bases and J 4 bases; bases outside gene matches: 11.

The rearrangement uses TRBV4-1 and TRBJ2-3; no firm D call. Looked up from germline, CDR1 is MGHRA and CDR2 is YSYEKL. Trimming pared 0 bases from V and 6 bases from J, leaving 13 bases between. The CDR3 is 15 residues long. This CDR3 is CASSQDTTVMDTQYF. The CDR3 DNA reads TGCGCCAGCAGCCAAGATACGACGGTCATGGATACGCAGTATTTT.

The chain has TRBV6-1 and TRBJ2-3; perhaps D is TRBD1 or TRBD2 (5 bases each). The CDR3 sequence is 12 residues long. From germline, CDR1 is MNHNS and CDR2 SASEGT. V lost 5 bases and J 6 bases, leaving 9 bases between the germline ends. CDR3 in amino acids: CASSTEGDTQYF. The CDR3 DNA reads as TGTGCCAGCAGTACCGAGGGGGATACGCAGTATTTT.

Points on this clone: This may be a read error: a much more frequent sequence differs by one nucleotide. This chain links TRBV7-4 with TRBJ1-2; 9 bases agree with TRBD1. The CDR3 spans 13 residues. CDR1 is SGHVT, CDR2 SQSDAQ, per germline. V gave up 5 bases and J gave up 6 bases; unmatched junction bases: 4. The CDR3 protein is CASSPGQGNGYTF. The DNA for the CDR3 is TGTGCCAGCAGCCCCGGACAGGGGAATGGCTACACCTTC.

The CDR3 protein is CASKGTSETNEQFF. In DNA form, the CDR3 reads TGTGCCAGCAAGGGGACTAGCGAAACCAATGAGCAGTTCTTC. The chain has TRBV6-5 and TRBJ2-1, with 10 nucleotides matching TRBD2. The germline CDR1 and CDR2 sequences are MNHEY and SVGAGI. The CDR3 consists of 14 residues. V gave up 7 bases and J gave up 6 bases; unmatched junction bases: 6.

CDR3 region: CASSLGRGMNYGYTF. CDR3 in DNA: TGTGCCAGCAGCTTAGGAAGGGGGATGAACTATGGCTACACCTTC. The chain uses TRBV7-2 and TRBJ1-2; TRBD1 is a possible D gene (6 bases). The ends were cut back, 1 base at V and 2 bases at J, with 11 bases in the middle. The CDR3 totals 15 residues. Per germline, CDR1 SGHTA and CDR2 FQGNSA.

With respect to this clone: Within the sample, other DNA sequences also encode this same CDR3. The chain uses TRBV18 and TRBJ2-2; D is uncertain. This CDR3 contains 15 residues. The germline CDR1 and CDR2 sequences are KGHSH and LQKENI. V was shortened by 3 bases and J by 0 bases, with 8 bases between the two germline ends. CDR3 region: CASSPRGANTGELFF. The CDR3 nucleotides read TGTGCCAGCTCACCGAGAGGCGCGAACACCGGGGAGCTGTTTTTT.